This T cell receptor beta chain is drawn from a study of blood T cell repertoires in COVID-19. Data came from immunoSEQ multiplex PCR; TCRdb stores just in-frame clones and leaves some out. This sample has roughly 110,000 clones, with 70% to 90% found just once. CDR1 and CDR2 (germline): SQVTM, ANQGSEA. The CDR3 runs 13 residues. The rearrangement links TRBV29-1 to TRBJ2-3; 8 positions match TRBD1. Sequenced sample: peripheral blood. This TCR was recovered from a woman in her sixties or seventies who had recovered from COVID-19. CDR3 in DNA: TGCAGTGCGGACAGGGCCGCCACAGATACGCAGTATTTT. It translates to CSADRAATDTQYF.